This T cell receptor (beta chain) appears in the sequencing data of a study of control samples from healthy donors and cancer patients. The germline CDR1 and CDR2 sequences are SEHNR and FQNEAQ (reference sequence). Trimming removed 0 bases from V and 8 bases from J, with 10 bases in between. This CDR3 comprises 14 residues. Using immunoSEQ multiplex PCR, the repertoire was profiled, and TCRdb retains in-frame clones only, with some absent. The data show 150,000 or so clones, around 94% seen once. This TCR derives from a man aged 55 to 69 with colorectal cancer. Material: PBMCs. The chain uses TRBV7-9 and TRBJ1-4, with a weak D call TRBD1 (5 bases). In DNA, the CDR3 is TGTGCCAGCAGCTTAGCGGCAGGGAAGGAAAAACTGTTTTTT. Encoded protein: CASSLAAGKEKLFF.